This T cell receptor beta chain is drawn from a study of cytomegalovirus exposure and HLA in healthy donors. Profiled with immunoSEQ multiplex PCR; TCRdb holds only in-frame clones, not every one. The table shows some 180,000 clones, with approximately 86% occurring only once. This CDR3 spans 15 amino acids. Germline CDR1 reads MNHEY; CDR2 reads SMNVEV (reference sequence). Trimming at V came to 3 bases and at J to 6 bases, leaving 8 bases not matched to a gene. This sequence was found in a man under 40 in good health and CMV-seropositive. Material for sequencing was PBMCs. The chain is built from TRBV27 and TRBJ2-5; the match to TRBD2 covers 9 bases. The CDR3 here is CASSFSGGTKKTQYF. The CDR3 DNA follows: TGTGCCAGCAGTTTTAGCGGGGGAACGAAAAAGACCCAGTACTTC.